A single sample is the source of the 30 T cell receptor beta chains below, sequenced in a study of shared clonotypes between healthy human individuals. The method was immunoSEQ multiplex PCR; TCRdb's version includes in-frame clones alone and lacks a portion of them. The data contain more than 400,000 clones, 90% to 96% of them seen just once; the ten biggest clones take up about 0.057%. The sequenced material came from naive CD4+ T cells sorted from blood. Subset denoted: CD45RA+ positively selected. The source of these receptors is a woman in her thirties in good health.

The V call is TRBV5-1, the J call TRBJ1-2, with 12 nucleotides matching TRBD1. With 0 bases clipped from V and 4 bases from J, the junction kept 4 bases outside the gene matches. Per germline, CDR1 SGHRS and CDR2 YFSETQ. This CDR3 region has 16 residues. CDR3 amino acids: CASSLAGTGGFYGYTF. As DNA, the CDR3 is TGCGCCAGCAGCTTGGCGGGGACAGGGGGCTTCTATGGCTACACCTTC.

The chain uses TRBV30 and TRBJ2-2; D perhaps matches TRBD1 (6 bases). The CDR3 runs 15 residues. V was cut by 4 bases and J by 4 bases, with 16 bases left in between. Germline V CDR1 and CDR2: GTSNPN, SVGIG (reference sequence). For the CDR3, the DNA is TGTGCCTGGACGAATGGGGGCTTGGTCACCGGGGAGCTGTTTTTT. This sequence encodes CAWTNGGLVTGELFF.

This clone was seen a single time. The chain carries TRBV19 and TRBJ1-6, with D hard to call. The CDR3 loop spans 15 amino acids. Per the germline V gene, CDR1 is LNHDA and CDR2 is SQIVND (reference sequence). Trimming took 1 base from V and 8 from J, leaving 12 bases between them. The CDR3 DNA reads TGTGCCAGTAGTATAGGACCGCATCATGATTCACCCCTCCACTTT. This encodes CASSIGPHHDSPLHF.

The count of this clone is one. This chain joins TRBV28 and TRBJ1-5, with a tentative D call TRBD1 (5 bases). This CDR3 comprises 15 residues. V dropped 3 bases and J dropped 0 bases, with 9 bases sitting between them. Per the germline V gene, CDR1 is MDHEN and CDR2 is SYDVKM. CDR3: CASSLGGYSNQPQHF. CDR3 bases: TGTGCCAGCAGTTTGGGGGGTTATAGCAATCAGCCCCAGCATTTT.

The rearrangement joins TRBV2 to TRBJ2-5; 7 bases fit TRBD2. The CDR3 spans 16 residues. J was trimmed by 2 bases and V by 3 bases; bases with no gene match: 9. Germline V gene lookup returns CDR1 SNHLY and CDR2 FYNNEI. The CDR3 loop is CASSDQNSGWQETQYF. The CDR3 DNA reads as TGTGCCAGCAGTGACCAGAATAGCGGGTGGCAAGAGACCCAGTACTTC. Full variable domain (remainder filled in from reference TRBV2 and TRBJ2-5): EPEVTQTPSHQVTQMGQEVILRCVPISNHLYFYWYRQILGQKVEFLVSFYNNEISEKSEIFDDQFSVERPDGSNFTLKIRSTKLEDSAMYFCASSDQNSGWQETQYFGPGTRLLVL.

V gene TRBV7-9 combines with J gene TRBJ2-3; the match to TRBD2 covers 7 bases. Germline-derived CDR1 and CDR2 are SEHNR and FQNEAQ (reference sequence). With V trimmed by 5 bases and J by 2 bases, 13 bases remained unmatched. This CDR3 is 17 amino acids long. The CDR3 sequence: CASSPRRDYPLTDTQYF. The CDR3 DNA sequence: TGTGCCAGCAGCCCTCGTCGGGACTATCCCCTCACAGATACGCAGTATTTT.

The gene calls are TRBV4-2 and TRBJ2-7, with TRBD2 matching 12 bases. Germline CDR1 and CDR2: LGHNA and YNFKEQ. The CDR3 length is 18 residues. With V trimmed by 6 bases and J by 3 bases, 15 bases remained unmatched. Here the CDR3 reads CASSFGPRLAGEDYEQYF. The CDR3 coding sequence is TGTGCCAGCAGTTTCGGTCCAAGACTAGCGGGAGAAGACTACGAGCAGTACTTC.

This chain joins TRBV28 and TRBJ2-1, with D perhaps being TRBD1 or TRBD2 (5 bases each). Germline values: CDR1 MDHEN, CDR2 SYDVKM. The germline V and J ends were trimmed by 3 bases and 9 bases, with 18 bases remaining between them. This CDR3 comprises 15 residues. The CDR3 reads CASSFYLALGAEQFF. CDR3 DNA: TGTGCCAGCAGTTTTTACCTAGCTTTAGGGGCTGAGCAGTTCTTC.

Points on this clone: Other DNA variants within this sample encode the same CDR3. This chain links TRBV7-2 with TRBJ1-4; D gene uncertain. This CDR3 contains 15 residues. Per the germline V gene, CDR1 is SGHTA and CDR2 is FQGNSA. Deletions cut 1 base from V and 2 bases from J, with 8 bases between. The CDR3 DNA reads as TGTGCCAGCAGCTTAGGTCAGGCTACTAATGAAAAACTGTTTTTT. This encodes CASSLGQATNEKLFF.

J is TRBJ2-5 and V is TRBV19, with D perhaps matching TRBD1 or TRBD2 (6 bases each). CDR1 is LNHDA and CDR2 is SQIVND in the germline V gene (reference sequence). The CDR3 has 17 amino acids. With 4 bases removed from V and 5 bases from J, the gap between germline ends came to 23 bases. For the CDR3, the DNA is TGTGCCAGTAGTAAGGCCCCTTTGTTAACCGGGGGCGAGACCCAGTACTTC. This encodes CASSKAPLLTGGETQYF.

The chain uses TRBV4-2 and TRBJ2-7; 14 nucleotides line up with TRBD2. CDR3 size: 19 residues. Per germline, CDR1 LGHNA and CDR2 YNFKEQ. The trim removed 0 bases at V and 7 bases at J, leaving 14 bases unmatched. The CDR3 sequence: CASSQEGIGTSGSPLEQYF. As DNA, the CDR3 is TGTGCCAGCAGCCAAGAGGGCATTGGGACTAGCGGGAGTCCCCTGGAGCAGTACTTC.

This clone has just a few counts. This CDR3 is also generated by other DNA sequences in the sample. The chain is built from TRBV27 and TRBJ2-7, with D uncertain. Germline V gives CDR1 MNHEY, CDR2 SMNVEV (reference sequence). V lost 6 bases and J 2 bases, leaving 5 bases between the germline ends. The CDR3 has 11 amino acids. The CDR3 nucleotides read TGTGCCAGCAGCTCGCCCTACGAGCAGTACTTC. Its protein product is CASSSPYEQYF.

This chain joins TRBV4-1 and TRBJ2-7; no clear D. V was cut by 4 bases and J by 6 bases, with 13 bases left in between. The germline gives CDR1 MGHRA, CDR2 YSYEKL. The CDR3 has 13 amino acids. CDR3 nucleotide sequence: TGCGCCAGCAGCCCGGCTTCGCGTTTCGAGCAGTACTTC. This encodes CASSPASRFEQYF.

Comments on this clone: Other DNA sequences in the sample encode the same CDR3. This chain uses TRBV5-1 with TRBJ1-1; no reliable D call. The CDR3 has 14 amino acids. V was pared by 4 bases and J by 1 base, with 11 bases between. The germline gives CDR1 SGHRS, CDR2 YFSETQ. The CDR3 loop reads CASSLDWGNTEAFF. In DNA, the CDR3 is TGCGCCAGCAGCCTAGACTGGGGGAACACTGAAGCTTTCTTT.

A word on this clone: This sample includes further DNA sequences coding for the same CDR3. The CDR3 nucleotides read TGTGCCAGCTCACCACAGGGCGGCAATCAGCCCCAGCATTTT. This encodes CASSPQGGNQPQHF. J is TRBJ1-5 and V is TRBV18; no clear D. In germline, CDR1 is KGHSH, CDR2 LQKENI. CDR3 length: 14 residues. The germline V and J ends were trimmed by 1 base and 2 bases, with 6 bases remaining between them.

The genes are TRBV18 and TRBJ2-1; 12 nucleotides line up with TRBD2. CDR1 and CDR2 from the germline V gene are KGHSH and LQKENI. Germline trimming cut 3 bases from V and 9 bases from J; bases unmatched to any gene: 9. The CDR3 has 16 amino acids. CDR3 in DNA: TGTGCCAGCTCACCGAGTCTAGCGGGAGGGCGGGGTGAGCAGTTCTTC. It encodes CASSPSLAGGRGEQFF.

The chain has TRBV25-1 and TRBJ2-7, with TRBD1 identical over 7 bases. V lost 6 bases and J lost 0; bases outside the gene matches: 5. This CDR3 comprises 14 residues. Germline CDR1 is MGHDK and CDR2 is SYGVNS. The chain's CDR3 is CASRQGQNSYEQYF. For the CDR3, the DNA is TGTGCCAGCAGGCAGGGACAGAACTCCTACGAGCAGTACTTC.

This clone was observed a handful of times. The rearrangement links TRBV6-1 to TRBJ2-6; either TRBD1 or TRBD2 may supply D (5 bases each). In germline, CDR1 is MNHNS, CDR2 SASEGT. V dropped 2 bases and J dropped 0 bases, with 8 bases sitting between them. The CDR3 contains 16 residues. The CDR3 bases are TGTGCCAGCAGTGAAAGGGGACGCTCTGGGGCCAACGTCCTGACTTTC. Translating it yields CASSERGRSGANVLTF.

CDR3 sequence: CASSYRLAGGPYQETQYF. For the CDR3, the DNA is TGTGCCAGCAGTTACAGACTAGCGGGAGGCCCGTACCAAGAGACCCAGTACTTC. The chain employs TRBV2 and TRBJ2-5, with 13 bases fitting TRBD2. From germline, CDR1 is SNHLY and CDR2 FYNNEI. With 5 bases clipped from V and 0 bases from J, the junction kept 9 bases outside the gene matches. CDR3 size: 18 residues. Full variable domain (missing parts from reference TRBV2 and TRBJ2-5): EPEVTQTPSHQVTQMGQEVILRCVPISNHLYFYWYRQILGQKVEFLVSFYNNEISEKSEIFDDQFSVERPDGSNFTLKIRSTKLEDSAMYFCASSYRLAGGPYQETQYFGPGTRLLVL.

The CDR3 reads CASSLLGAFGVGELFF. The CDR3 DNA follows: TGCGCCAGCAGCTTGCTGGGGGCGTTCGGGGTCGGGGAGCTGTTTTTT. The chain uses TRBV5-1 and TRBJ2-2; TRBD1 is a possible D gene (6 bases). V was cut by 1 base and J by 7 bases, with 17 bases left in between. The CDR3 spans 16 residues. CDR1 SGHRS and CDR2 YFSETQ come from the germline V gene.

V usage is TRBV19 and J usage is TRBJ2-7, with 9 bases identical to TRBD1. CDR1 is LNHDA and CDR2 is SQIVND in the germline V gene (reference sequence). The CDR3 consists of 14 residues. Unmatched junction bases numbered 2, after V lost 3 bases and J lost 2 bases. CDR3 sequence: CASSIRQGAYEQYF. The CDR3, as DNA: TGTGCCAGTAGTATCCGACAGGGGGCCTACGAGCAGTACTTC.

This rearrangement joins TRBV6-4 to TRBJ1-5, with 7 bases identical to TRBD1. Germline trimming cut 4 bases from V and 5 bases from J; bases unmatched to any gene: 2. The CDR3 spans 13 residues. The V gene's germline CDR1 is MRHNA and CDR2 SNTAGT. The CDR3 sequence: CASSADRDQPQHF. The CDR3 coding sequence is TGTGCCAGCAGTGCCGACAGGGATCAGCCCCAGCATTTT.

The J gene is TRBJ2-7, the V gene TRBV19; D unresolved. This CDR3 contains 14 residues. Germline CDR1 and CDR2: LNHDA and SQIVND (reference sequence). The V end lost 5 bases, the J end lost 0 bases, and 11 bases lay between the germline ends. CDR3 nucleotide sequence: TGTGCCAGTAGTCCCCGGGCCAGCTCCTACGAGCAGTACTTC. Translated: CASSPRASSYEQYF.

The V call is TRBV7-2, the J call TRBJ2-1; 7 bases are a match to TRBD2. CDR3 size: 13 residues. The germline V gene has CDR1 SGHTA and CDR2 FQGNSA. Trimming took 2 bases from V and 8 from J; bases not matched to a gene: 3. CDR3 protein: CASSLIGRHEQFF. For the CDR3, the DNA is TGTGCCAGCAGCTTAATCGGGAGGCATGAGCAGTTCTTC.

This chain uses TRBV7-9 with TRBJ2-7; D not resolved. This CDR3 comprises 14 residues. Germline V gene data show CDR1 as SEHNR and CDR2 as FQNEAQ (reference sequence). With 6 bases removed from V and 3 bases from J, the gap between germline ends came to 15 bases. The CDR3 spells CASSSFNFDYEQYF. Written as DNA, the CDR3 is TGTGCCAGCAGTAGTTTCAATTTTGACTACGAGCAGTACTTC.

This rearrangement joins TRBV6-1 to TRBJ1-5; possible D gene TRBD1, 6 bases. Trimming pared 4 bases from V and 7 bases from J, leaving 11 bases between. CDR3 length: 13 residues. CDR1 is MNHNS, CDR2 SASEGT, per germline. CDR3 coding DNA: TGTGCCAGCAGTGCAACAGGGAAGCAGCCCCAGCATTTT. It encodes CASSATGKQPQHF.

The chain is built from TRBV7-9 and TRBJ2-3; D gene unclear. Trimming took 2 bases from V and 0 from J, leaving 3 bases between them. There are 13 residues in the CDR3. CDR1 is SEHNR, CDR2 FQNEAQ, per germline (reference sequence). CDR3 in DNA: TGTGCCAGCAGCTTACCTAGCACAGATACGCAGTATTTT. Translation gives CASSLPSTDTQYF. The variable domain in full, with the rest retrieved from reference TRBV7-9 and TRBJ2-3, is DTGVSQNPRHKITKRGQNVTFRCDPISEHNRLYWYRQTLGQGPEFLTYFQNEAQLEKSRLLSDRFSAERPKGSFSTLEIQRTEQGDSAMYLCASSLPSTDTQYFGPGTRLTVL.

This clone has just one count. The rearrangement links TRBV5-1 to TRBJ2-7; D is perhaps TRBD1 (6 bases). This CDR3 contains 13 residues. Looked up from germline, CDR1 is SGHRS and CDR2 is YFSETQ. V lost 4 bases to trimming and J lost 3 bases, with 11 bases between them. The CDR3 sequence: CASSVRGDYEQYF. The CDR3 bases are TGCGCCAGCAGCGTCAGGGGTGACTACGAGCAGTACTTC. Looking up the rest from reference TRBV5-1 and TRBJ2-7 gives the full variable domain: KAGVTQTPRYLIKTRGQQVTLSCSPISGHRSVSWYQQTPGQGLQFLFEYFSETQRNKGNFPGRFSGRQFSNSRSEMNVSTLELGDSALYLCASSVRGDYEQYFGPGTRLTVT.

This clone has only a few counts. Here the CDR3 reads CASSEMGSYEQYF. In nucleotides, the CDR3 is TGTGCCAGCAGTGAGATGGGGTCCTACGAGCAGTACTTC. This sequence joins TRBV7-9 and TRBJ2-7; D is unclear. The germline V and J ends were trimmed by 6 bases and 1 base, with 10 bases remaining between them. Per the germline V gene, CDR1 is SEHNR and CDR2 is FQNEAQ (reference sequence). This CDR3 has 13 amino acids.

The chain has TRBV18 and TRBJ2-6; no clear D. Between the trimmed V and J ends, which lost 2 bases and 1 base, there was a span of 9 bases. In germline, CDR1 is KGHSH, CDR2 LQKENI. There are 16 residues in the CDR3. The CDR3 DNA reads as TGTGCCAGCTCACCAATGGCACTTTCTGGGGCCAACGTCCTGACTTTC. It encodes CASSPMALSGANVLTF.